Presented here are 21 T cell receptor beta chains from one specimen sequenced in a study of blood T cell repertoires in COVID-19. This table comes from immunoSEQ multiplex PCR, and its TCRdb copy is limited to in-frame clones, with some not included. The sample carries 120,000 to 150,000 clones, roughly 82% recorded once. Sequenced: peripheral blood. The receptors derive from a woman aged 45-65 years in a cohort sampled during active or convalescent COVID-19.

Concerning this clone itself: The same CDR3 also results from other DNA sequences found in this sample. The chain is built from TRBV2 and TRBJ1-2; possible D gene TRBD1, 5 bases. Germline CDR1 reads SNHLY; CDR2 reads FYNNEI. The CDR3 is 12 residues long. With 3 bases removed from V and 7 bases from J, the gap between germline ends came to 9 bases. In DNA, the CDR3 is TGTGCCAGCAGTGACAGGGCGCGTGGCTACACCTTC. It yields the protein CASSDRARGYTF.

The chain joins TRBV7-6 to TRBJ2-3; 7 bases match TRBD1. Germline V lookup: CDR1 SGHVS, CDR2 FNYEAQ. This CDR3 comprises 13 residues. Unmatched junction bases numbered 2, after V lost 5 bases and J lost 3 bases. CDR3 amino acids: CASSVQGTDTQYF. Here the CDR3 DNA reads TGTGCCAGCAGCGTACAGGGGACAGATACGCAGTATTTT.

The gene calls are TRBV11-2 and TRBJ2-5; tentatively, D is TRBD1 (6 bases). The CDR3 extends over 17 amino acids. V lost 0 bases to trimming and J lost 0 bases, with 14 bases between them. Germline V gene data show CDR1 as SGHAT and CDR2 as FQNNGV. Here the CDR3 DNA reads TGTGCCAGCAGCTTAGATCGATGGACAGAGTACCAAGAGACCCAGTACTTC. Amino acid sequence: CASSLDRWTEYQETQYF. The variable domain in full, with the rest retrieved from reference TRBV11-2 and TRBJ2-5, is EAGVAQSPRYKIIEKRQSVAFWCNPISGHATLYWYQQILGQGPKLLIQFQNNGVVDDSQLPKDRFSAERLKGVDSTLKIQPAKLEDSAVYLCASSLDRWTEYQETQYFGPGTRLLVL.

The chain is built from TRBV6-5 and TRBJ1-1, with no clear D. Germline CDR1 and CDR2: MNHEY and SVGAGI. Trimming took 8 bases from V and 5 from J, leaving 18 bases between them. The CDR3 covers 14 residues. CDR3 residues: CASHPPTGYTEAFF. CDR3 coding DNA: TGTGCCAGCCACCCGCCGACGGGGTATACTGAAGCTTTCTTT.

The rearrangement links TRBV5-1 to TRBJ1-4; 9 bases map to TRBD1. CDR1 is SGHRS, CDR2 YFSETQ, per germline. V trimming: 0 bases; J trimming: 7 bases; junction bases outside the gene matches: 4. The CDR3 is 15 amino acids. The chain's CDR3 is CASSLAGQGAEKLFF. For the CDR3, the DNA is TGCGCCAGCAGCTTGGCGGGACAGGGAGCTGAAAAACTGTTTTTT.

The V and J genes are TRBV11-3 and TRBJ2-7; no reliable D call. Germline V gives CDR1 SGHNT, CDR2 YENEEA. Trimming removed 0 bases from V and 9 bases from J, with 9 bases in between. The CDR3 extends over 12 amino acids. CDR3 bases: TGTGCCAGCAGCTTAGATGGCGGTGTGCAGTACTTC. This codes for CASSLDGGVQYF.

The V and J genes are TRBV10-1 and TRBJ1-1; D is unclear. V was trimmed by 1 base and J by 3 bases, leaving 15 bases between them. The germline V gene encodes CDR1 WNHNN and CDR2 SYGVQD (reference sequence). The CDR3 totals 16 residues. CDR3 DNA: TGCGCCAGCAGTGAGTATCGGGGTACGATGGACACTGAAGCTTTCTTT. Amino acids: CASSEYRGTMDTEAFF.

The chain recombines TRBV7-3 with TRBJ1-2; 7 bases map to TRBD1. Per germline, CDR1 SGHTA and CDR2 FQGTGA. The CDR3 spans 13 residues. Losses at the gene ends were 5 bases for V and 10 bases for J; bases not matched to a gene: 10. Here the CDR3 DNA reads TGTGCCAGCAGCCCCGGGACAGAAGGCGTCTACACCTTC. Translation gives CASSPGTEGVYTF.

The chain uses TRBV5-5 and TRBJ2-6; D perhaps matches TRBD1 (6 bases). Germline CDR1 and CDR2: SGHKS and YYEKEE (reference sequence). The CDR3 is 19 amino acids. V shed 2 bases and J shed 1 base, with 19 bases lying between them. CDR3 nucleotide sequence: TGTGCCAGCAGCTTCTTCTATCAGGCAGGGGTGTCTGGGGCCAACGTCCTGACTTTC. Its protein is CASSFFYQAGVSGANVLTF.

The chain employs TRBV12-3 or TRBV12-4 and TRBJ2-7; D ambiguous. V was pared by 5 bases and J by 0 bases, with 5 bases between. This CDR3 is built from 12 residues. CDR3 sequence (DNA): TGTGCCAGCAGTCCGAGCTCCTACGAGCAGTACTTC. It encodes CASSPSSYEQYF.

The chain is built from TRBV3-1 (or the pseudogene TRBV3-2) and TRBJ2-7; D possibly corresponds to TRBD1 (6 bases). Germline V gene sequence: CDR1 LGHDT, CDR2 YNNKEL (reference sequence). The CDR3 has 12 amino acids. The V end was cut by 3 bases, the J end by 6 bases, with 9 bases between. CDR3 in amino acids: CASSQGAAEQYF. CDR3 DNA: TGTGCCAGCAGCCAGGGGGCGGCCGAGCAGTACTTC.

V usage is TRBV10-3 and J usage is TRBJ1-1; unclear D gene. The CDR3 consists of 13 residues. V was cut by 5 bases and J by 3 bases, with 10 bases left in between. Germline assignment: CDR1 ENHRY and CDR2 SYGVKD. CDR3 residues: CAISPVGYTEAFF. In nucleotides, the CDR3 is TGTGCCATCAGTCCCGTCGGGTACACTGAAGCTTTCTTT.

There are a few counts of this clone. The V gene is TRBV24-1, the J gene TRBJ2-3; 8 bases agree with TRBD2. This CDR3 has 15 amino acids. Germline V CDR1 and CDR2: KGHDR, SFDVKD. J was trimmed by 3 bases and V by 6 bases; bases with no gene match: 7. The CDR3 here is CATSRPASGTDTQYF. CDR3 nucleotides: TGTGCCACCAGTCGTCCAGCTAGCGGGACAGATACGCAGTATTTT.

This clone was found once. V is TRBV12-5 and J is TRBJ1-1; maybe TRBD1 (6 bases). Trimming stripped 6 bases from V and 0 bases from J, with 11 bases between. This CDR3 has 14 residues. CDR1 is LGHNT, CDR2 FRNRAP, per germline. CDR3 nucleotide sequence: TGTGCTAGTGGGGGGACACCGATGAACACTGAAGCTTTCTTT. As protein: CASGGTPMNTEAFF.

J is TRBJ2-7 and V is TRBV7-8; weak D call: TRBD2 (6 bases). The V end was cut by 2 bases, the J end by 6 bases, with 23 bases between. CDR3 length: 17 amino acids. Per germline, CDR1 SGHVS and CDR2 FQNEAQ. CDR3 residues: CASSLRSLGGRRCEQYF. For the CDR3, the DNA is TGTGCCAGCAGCTTAAGGTCGTTGGGGGGACGAAGATGCGAGCAGTACTTC.

This rearrangement joins TRBV19 to TRBJ1-1; 9 nucleotides agree with TRBD1. The germline V gene has CDR1 LNHDA and CDR2 SQIVND (reference sequence). J gave up 5 bases and V 10 bases, and 17 bases lay outside the gene matches. The CDR3 covers 16 residues. CDR3 sequence reads: CATRSGTGTQRTEAFF. The DNA for the CDR3 is TGTGCCACCAGATCCGGGACAGGGACCCAAAGGACTGAAGCTTTCTTT. The complete variable domain, with remaining parts taken from reference TRBV19 and TRBJ1-1, reads DGGITQSPKYLFRKEGQNVTLSCEQNLNHDAMYWYRQDPGQGLRLIYYSQIVNDFQKGDIAEGYSVSREKKESFPLTVTSAQKNPTAFYLCATRSGTGTQRTEAFFGQGTRLTVV.

J is TRBJ1-4 and V is TRBV5-4, with 9 bases identical to TRBD1. With 3 bases clipped from V and 7 bases from J, the junction kept 7 bases outside the gene matches. From germline, CDR1 is SGHNT and CDR2 YYREEE (reference sequence). This CDR3 contains 15 residues. The CDR3 region is CASSSVTGGGEKLFF. DNA for the CDR3: TGTGCCAGCAGCTCGGTGACAGGGGGGGGTGAAAAACTGTTTTTT.

J is TRBJ2-1 and V is TRBV19, with 9 bases fitting TRBD1. This CDR3 contains 16 residues. Germline V gene lookup returns CDR1 LNHDA and CDR2 SQIVND (reference sequence). Unmatched junction bases numbered 5, after V lost 3 bases and J lost 2 bases. CDR3 coding DNA: TGTGCCAGTAGTATGGCGGGACAGGGAACCTACAATGAGCAGTTCTTC. Encoded protein: CASSMAGQGTYNEQFF.

The chain uses TRBV6-4 and TRBJ2-7; 8 bases match TRBD2. This CDR3 region has 15 residues. Per germline, CDR1 MRHNA and CDR2 SNTAGT. Losses at the gene ends were 6 bases for V and 6 bases for J; bases not matched to a gene: 13. As DNA, the CDR3 is TGTGCCAGCAGCGGGAGGGGAGAGCGGGCCCCCGAGCAGTACTTC. Its protein product is CASSGRGERAPEQYF.

The chain carries TRBV5-1 and TRBJ1-5, with 7 bases that match TRBD1. Germline CDR1 and CDR2: SGHRS and YFSETQ. The CDR3 length is 18 residues. V shed 5 bases, J shed 0 bases, and the junction held 14 bases outside the gene matches. CDR3 DNA: TGCGCCAGCAGGGGAATGACAGGGATAAACCTTAGCAATCAGCCCCAGCATTTT. Protein: CASRGMTGINLSNQPQHF. Full variable domain (remainder filled in from reference TRBV5-1 and TRBJ1-5): KAGVTQTPRYLIKTRGQQVTLSCSPISGHRSVSWYQQTPGQGLQFLFEYFSETQRNKGNFPGRFSGRQFSNSRSEMNVSTLELGDSALYLCASRGMTGINLSNQPQHFGDGTRLSIL.

This clone was observed a single time. Additional DNA sequences in this sample encode the identical CDR3. The chain recombines TRBV2 with TRBJ2-3; 9 bases agree with TRBD1. Per germline, CDR1 SNHLY and CDR2 FYNNEI. There are 15 residues in the CDR3. Losses at the gene ends were 4 bases for V and 1 base for J; bases not matched to a gene: 3. The CDR3 reads CASSGRTGGTDTQYF. CDR3 coding DNA: TGTGCCAGCAGTGGTAGGACAGGGGGCACAGATACGCAGTATTTT.